A single T cell receptor (beta chain) is shown here with its context. In its sample, this clonotype was seen many times. The specificity of this receptor is unknown. Base quality data are lacking; no much larger clone is found one base away. The TCR beta CDR3 regions were amplified from RNA transcripts. A first-round RT-PCR of the TCR CDR3 used the HTBI primer set with the Qiagen OneStep RT-PCR kit. The libraries were constructed in a second round of multiplex PCR and then size-selected and purified. The libraries were sequenced on an Illumina HiSeq2000 using paired-end 100 bp reads. As for the original processing: SOAPnuke was used to process the raw data, removing reads that contained adapters or uncalled bases, had a mean Phred below 15, or lacked an exact match to the constant primer or identifier. High-quality paired reads were merged with COPE v1.2.5, and unique nucleotide sequences were defined as clonotypes. MiTCR v1.1 was used to align clonotypes to the IMGT TRBV, TRBD and TRBJ reference segments. The analysis was restricted to V-J combinations with a frequency above 0.0001, which together covered just over 98% of the repertoires. A TCS score was defined as the ratio between F50 (clonal expansion) and ExV (chaos), using BLOSUM62-based TCRdist between CDR3 peptides within each V-J. Welch's t-statistics and random forest reduced roughly 500 V-J features to about 12, which were used in a naive Bayes classifier (R e1071). TCRdb ran its own pipeline on the public reads, namely fastp trimming at Q25 and MiXCR clone calling, and kept in-frame beta chains. Merged by CDR3 protein, the rows form single entries marked with the most common genes and DNA. TCRdb, not the original authors, processed these V and J calls. A total of under 400,000 distinct CDR3 sequences appear in this sample, 16% of them only once. The top ten hold approximately 31% of the sample.

The record originates from a study of T cells in Graves' hyperthyroidism and ophthalmopathy (dated by TCRdb to between 2018 and 2021). Regarding the complete study: Peripheral blood samples were taken at the time of initial diagnosis, prior to any treatment. After sampling, hyperthyroidism patients received methimazole starting at 30 mg daily, and ophthalmopathy patients received high-dose intravenous methylprednisolone. Prospective prediction of ophthalmopathy was tested in an independent validation cohort of 18 to 20 hyperthyroidism patients and approximately 17 patients who later progressed to ophthalmopathy. For training and testing, the 100 or so patients in the discovery cohort were randomly divided in a 7:3 ratio. The paper reports TCR Vbeta CDR3 sequencing of approximately 140 peripheral blood samples: around 45 ophthalmopathy, fewer than 80 hyperthyroidism and around 17 progressor patients. In addition, the study compared T-cell repertoires in thyroid tissue and in blood from roughly 6 Graves' hyperthyroidism patients. To identify distinguishing TCR V-J signatures, a discovery cohort of about a hundred patients was used, comprising 40 to 45 with Graves' ophthalmopathy and around 57 with stable Graves' hyperthyroidism.

From its cysteine to its phenylalanine, the CDR3 spans 13 amino acids. CDR3 DNA only is kept here, 39 bases in frame from base 1. Sequences SQVTM (CDR1) and ANQGSEA (CDR2) are obtained from the germline V gene. Trimming at the junction amounts to 5 bases on V and 6 bases on J, and the germline ends lie 16 bases apart. Stable Graves' hyperthyroidism was defined as the absence of progression to ophthalmopathy over 18 months of follow-up. The hyperthyroidism patients were between 18 and 65 years old and newly diagnosed, with a disease duration of less than 2 months. Exclusion was applied to patients with uncontrolled infections, other autoimmune diseases, pregnancy or lactation. Clinical symptoms, serum thyroxine and TRAb, thyroid ultrasound, and orbital computed tomography formed the basis for the diagnoses. PBMCs were isolated from roughly 10 ml of fresh peripheral blood by Ficoll-Paque density gradient centrifugation. Trizol reagent was used to extract total RNA, and RNA quality was then checked on an Agilent 2100 Bioanalyzer.

Broader findings and caveats from the paper: Blood samples also contained most of the expanded thyroid clonotypes (frequency above 0.001), which suggests that blood repertoires may reflect thyroid immune responses. No statistical method was used to fix the sample size in advance, and group allocation was not hidden from the investigators. In validation, the model predicted progression to ophthalmopathy with roughly 70% sensitivity and over 72% specificity, a median of about 6 months before onset. In cross-validation, a model built on a 13 V-J signature told ophthalmopathy apart from stable hyperthyroidism with less than 90% sensitivity and roughly 83% specificity, and in testing the same model reached 80%/75%.

Input material: blood. The rearrangement combines TRBV29-1 with TRBJ1-1; the D gene remains uncertain. The clonotype was recovered from a man aged 25 to 40 with Graves' hyperthyroidism. The sequenced DNA: TGCAGCGTTCCCGGGGAAGGGATCGCTGAAGCTTTCTTT. Translated, this gives CSVPGEGIAEAFF.